Following are 31 T cell receptor beta chains from one sample sequenced in a study of control samples from healthy donors and cancer patients. Profiling relied on immunoSEQ multiplex PCR, and the TCRdb table lists in-frame clones only, not all of them. This table holds some 200,000 clones, 85% to 95% found once. Sample: blood. All receptors come from a man aged 45 to 65 in good health.

The genes are TRBV28 and TRBJ2-7; D is perhaps TRBD1 or TRBD2 (5 bases each). The germline V gene has CDR1 MDHEN and CDR2 SYDVKM. The V end lost 2 bases, the J end lost 5 bases, and 16 bases lay between the germline ends. CDR3 length: 15 residues. For the CDR3, the DNA is TGTGCCAGCAGTTTACCCGGGGCGCAGGGCCACGAGCAGTACTTC. Translating it yields CASSLPGAQGHEQYF.

V is TRBV5-4 and J is TRBJ2-7; D remains unclear. The ends were cut back, 0 bases at V and 3 bases at J, with 4 bases in the middle. This CDR3 is built from 12 residues. Germline V gene sequence: CDR1 SGHNT, CDR2 YYREEE (reference sequence). The CDR3 loop reads CASSLDFYEQYV. CDR3 bases: TGTGCCAGCAGCTTGGATTTCTACGAGCAGTACGTC.

The V gene is TRBV10-3, the J gene TRBJ2-3; D is unresolved. Trimming removed 8 bases at V and 2 bases at J, with 5 bases between. Germline lookup yields CDR1 ENHRY and CDR2 SYGVKD. CDR3 length: 11 amino acids. The CDR3 region has the DNA TGTGCCATCGGGGACACAGATACGCAGTATTTT. As protein: CAIGDTDTQYF.

The V gene is TRBV7-9, the J gene TRBJ1-1, with D uncertain. V gave up 3 bases and J gave up 0 bases, with 11 bases separating them. CDR1 is SEHNR and CDR2 is FQNEAQ in the germline V gene (reference sequence). The CDR3 totals 15 residues. CDR3 region: CASSFAHVLNTEAFF. CDR3 coding DNA: TGTGCCAGCAGCTTCGCACACGTTTTGAACACTGAAGCTTTCTTT.

The chain carries TRBV4-1 and TRBJ2-4; D is tentatively TRBD1 or TRBD2 (5 bases each). Germline lookup yields CDR1 MGHRA and CDR2 YSYEKL. The CDR3 has 17 residues. The ends were cut back, 3 bases at V and 0 bases at J, with 15 bases in the middle. In DNA form, the CDR3 reads TGCGCCAGCAGCCAGCCTTGGGGGAGATTAGCCAAAAACATTCAGTACTTC. The encoded protein is CASSQPWGRLAKNIQYF.

This chain connects TRBV5-1 to TRBJ2-3; TRBD2 agrees at 8 bases. J gave up 4 bases and V 0 bases, and 7 bases lay outside the gene matches. Germline CDR1 reads SGHRS; CDR2 reads YFSETQ. This CDR3 comprises 16 residues. The CDR3 is CASSLGGAGGADTQYF. The CDR3 nucleotides are TGCGCCAGCAGCTTGGGAGGCGCGGGGGGTGCAGATACGCAGTATTTT.

The rearrangement links TRBV7-2 to TRBJ2-3; D call uncertain. V was cut by 4 bases and J by 5 bases, with 7 bases left in between. CDR3 length: 12 amino acids. Germline V CDR1 and CDR2: SGHTA, FQGNSA. The CDR3, as DNA: TGTGCCAGCAGCTCAGTTAGAGATACGCAGTATTTT. It specifies CASSSVRDTQYF. Drawing the rest from reference TRBV7-2 and TRBJ2-3, the complete variable domain is GAGVSQSPSNKVTEKGKDVELRCDPISGHTALYWYRQSLGQGLEFLIYFQGNSAPDKSGLPSDRFSAERTGGSVSTLTIQRTQQEDSAVYLCASSSVRDTQYFGPGTRLTVL.

This clone appeared once. The chain is built from TRBV10-1 and TRBJ2-5; 7 positions agree with TRBD1. The ends lost 4 bases at V and 5 bases at J; junction bases unmatched: 4. The CDR3 runs 13 residues. Germline V lookup: CDR1 WNHNN, CDR2 SYGVQD (reference sequence). In DNA, the CDR3 is TGCGCCAGCAGTGGCGACAGGGCGGAGACCCAGTACTTC. This gives the protein CASSGDRAETQYF.

The chain links TRBV5-8 to TRBJ1-1; TRBD1 matches at 9 bases. Germline-derived CDR1 and CDR2 are SGHTS and YDEGEE. After removal of 5 bases from V and 9 bases from J, the junction contained 17 bases not matched to a gene. The CDR3 consists of 16 residues. The CDR3 spells CASRLRDRVPGAKAFF. CDR3 DNA sequence: TGTGCCAGCAGACTCCGGGACAGGGTGCCCGGTGCTAAAGCTTTCTTT.

The genes are TRBV6-2 or TRBV6-3 and TRBJ2-3; 14 bases line up with TRBD2. V shed 6 bases, J shed 7 bases, and the junction held 9 bases outside the gene matches. The CDR3 is made up of 16 amino acids. Germline V gene lookup returns CDR1 MNHEY and CDR2 SVGEGT. This CDR3 reads CASSLLGTSGGYTQYF. In DNA form, the CDR3 reads TGTGCCAGCAGCCTACTGGGGACTAGCGGGGGTTATACGCAGTATTTT.

The chain links TRBV19 to TRBJ1-1, with 11 bases that match TRBD1. V trimming: 7 bases; J trimming: 6 bases; junction bases outside the gene matches: 10. The CDR3 loop spans 15 amino acids. The germline gives CDR1 LNHDA, CDR2 SQIVND (reference sequence). The CDR3 nucleotides read TGTGCCAGTATGCACCCGGGACAGGGGGTCTCTGAAGCTTTCTTT. Protein product: CASMHPGQGVSEAFF.

This clone has just one count. V and J are TRBV18 and TRBJ1-4; D is uncertain. Germline V lookup: CDR1 KGHSH, CDR2 LQKENI. The V end lost 3 bases, the J end lost 3 bases, and 11 bases lay between the germline ends. The CDR3 runs 15 residues. The CDR3 reads CASSPDLFSNEKLFF. The CDR3 DNA follows: TGTGCCAGCTCACCCGACCTATTCTCTAATGAAAAACTGTTTTTT.

This chain links TRBV28 with TRBJ1-2; D possibly corresponds to TRBD1 (5 bases). V was cut by 1 base and J by 4 bases, with 7 bases left in between. In germline, CDR1 is MDHEN, CDR2 SYDVKM. The CDR3 contains 13 residues. Written as DNA, the CDR3 is TGTGCCAGCAGTTTATTGGACACCTATGGCTACACCTTC. Its protein product is CASSLLDTYGYTF.

CDR3 sequence (DNA): TGTGCCAGCAGTTTCGGGACAACCAAGGGGGAGCAGTACTTC. Amino acids: CASSFGTTKGEQYF. The chain recombines TRBV28 with TRBJ2-7, with a possible D match to TRBD1 (6 bases). This CDR3 comprises 14 residues. Germline V gene sequence: CDR1 MDHEN, CDR2 SYDVKM. Trimming pared 3 bases from V and 7 bases from J, leaving 16 bases between.

This chain connects TRBV3-1 (or the pseudogene TRBV3-2) to TRBJ1-1, with unresolved D. Germline V gives CDR1 LGHDT, CDR2 YNNKEL (reference sequence). This CDR3 comprises 14 residues. Deletions cut 1 base from V and 6 bases from J, with 12 bases between. CDR3 in amino acids: CASSQATGGPEAFF. The CDR3, as DNA: TGTGCCAGCAGCCAAGCGACGGGCGGCCCTGAAGCTTTCTTT.

This clone was detected a few times. The chain employs TRBV24-1 and TRBJ1-2, with D perhaps matching TRBD1 (5 bases). V was clipped by 4 bases and J by 8 bases, with 28 bases between them. This CDR3 is built from 18 residues. The germline CDR1 and CDR2 sequences are KGHDR and SFDVKD. CDR3 in DNA: TGTGCCACCAGTGAGAGGGGCAGTAGATGGGCGGTGGACCCCGGCTACACCTTC. Translated, it gives CATSERGSRWAVDPGYTF.

V usage is TRBV5-5 and J usage is TRBJ1-2; 7 nucleotides line up with TRBD1. The germline CDR1 and CDR2 sequences are SGHKS and YYEKEE (reference sequence). V lost 2 bases and J lost 0; bases outside the gene matches: 4. CDR3 size: 15 residues. CDR3 sequence: CASSFTGAANYGYTF. CDR3 DNA sequence: TGTGCCAGCAGCTTCACAGGGGCAGCTAACTATGGCTACACCTTC.

The V gene is TRBV12-3 or TRBV12-4, the J gene TRBJ2-5; D possibly corresponds to TRBD1 (6 bases). The V end was cut by 3 bases, the J end by 4 bases, with 9 bases between. The CDR3 contains 13 residues. The CDR3 reads CASSFARGETQYF. The DNA of the CDR3 is TGTGCCAGCAGTTTCGCCAGGGGAGAGACCCAGTACTTC.

As DNA, the CDR3 is TGTGCCAGCAGCCGAGGACAGAGCTCCTACAATGAGCAGTTCTTC. Its protein is CASSRGQSSYNEQFF. J is TRBJ2-1 and V is TRBV6-5; the D gene is possibly TRBD1 (6 bases). Trimming took off 6 bases at V and 0 bases at J, with 12 bases between the two ends. The CDR3 is 15 amino acids. Looked up from germline, CDR1 is MNHEY and CDR2 is SVGAGI.

The CDR3, as DNA: TGTGCCAGCAGCCCGCAGTCGCTGAGCTCCTACAATGAGCAGTTCTTC. Translation gives CASSPQSLSSYNEQFF. The chain has TRBV7-7 and TRBJ2-1; no definite D call. This CDR3 region has 16 residues. Germline CDR1 reads SSHAT; CDR2 reads FNYEAQ (reference sequence). V lost 5 bases and J lost 0, with 14 bases in between.

The rearrangement links TRBV7-7 to TRBJ2-3; D may match TRBD1 or TRBD2 (6 bases each). CDR1 is SSHAT and CDR2 is FNYEAQ in the germline V gene (reference sequence). Trimming cost V 1 base and J 7 bases, with 12 bases left between them. The CDR3 is made up of 14 amino acids. The CDR3 spells CASSLGGGRNTQYF. CDR3 DNA sequence: TGTGCCAGCAGCTTAGGAGGGGGGCGAAATACGCAGTATTTT.

The chain has TRBV27 and TRBJ1-1, with D possibly matching TRBD1 (6 bases). This CDR3 contains 13 residues. Germline CDR1 MNHEY, CDR2 SMNVEV (reference sequence). The V end lost 5 bases, the J end lost 5 bases, and 12 bases lay between the germline ends. The CDR3 DNA sequence: TGTGCCAGCAGTCCAGCAGGGGTTACTGAAGCTTTCTTT. Its translation is CASSPAGVTEAFF.

CDR3 nucleotide sequence: TGCGCCAGCAGCTTGGACAGGGAGAGCACCGGGGAGCTGTTTTTT. This encodes CASSLDRESTGELFF. The V gene is TRBV5-1, the J gene TRBJ2-2; D may be TRBD1 (6 bases). Germline CDR1 reads SGHRS; CDR2 reads YFSETQ. CDR3 length: 15 residues. V was pared by 0 bases and J by 4 bases, with 10 bases between.

The chain carries TRBV6-2 or TRBV6-3 and TRBJ2-1; D gene uncertain. V lost 2 bases and J 8 bases, leaving 4 bases between the germline ends. This CDR3 spans 11 amino acids. Germline CDR1 reads MNHEY; CDR2 reads SVGEGT. The CDR3 loop is CASSYQYEQFF. CDR3 sequence (DNA): TGTGCCAGCAGTTACCAGTATGAGCAGTTCTTC.

About this clone itself: The sample contains more than one DNA sequence encoding this CDR3. The DNA of the CDR3 is TGTGCCAGCAGTGACAACAGGGGAAATCAGCCCCAGCATTTT. This sequence encodes CASSDNRGNQPQHF. This rearrangement joins TRBV6-1 to TRBJ1-5; 7 nucleotides agree with TRBD1. Trimming removed 3 bases from V and 4 bases from J; junction bases left unmatched: 3. CDR3 length: 14 residues. Germline V CDR1 and CDR2: MNHNS, SASEGT.

This chain joins TRBV2 and TRBJ1-4; D remains ambiguous. V was trimmed by 6 bases and J by 3 bases, leaving 14 bases between them. The CDR3 totals 15 residues. Germline V gene data show CDR1 as SNHLY and CDR2 as FYNNEI. The CDR3 protein is CASSKIVGANEKLFF. The CDR3 nucleotides are TGTGCCAGCAGCAAGATAGTCGGGGCTAATGAAAAACTGTTTTTT. The complete variable domain, with remaining parts taken from reference TRBV2 and TRBJ1-4, reads EPEVTQTPSHQVTQMGQEVILRCVPISNHLYFYWYRQILGQKVEFLVSFYNNEISEKSEIFDDQFSVERPDGSNFTLKIRSTKLEDSAMYFCASSKIVGANEKLFFGSGTQLSVL.

The chain has TRBV3-1 (or the pseudogene TRBV3-2) and TRBJ1-3; maybe TRBD1 (6 bases). The CDR3 consists of 16 residues. The V end was cut by 5 bases, the J end by 0 bases, with 14 bases between. Germline loops: CDR1 LGHDT, CDR2 YNNKEL (reference sequence). DNA of the CDR3: TGTGCCAGCAGCTTTCTCGGACAGAGCTCTGGAAACACCATATATTTT. As protein: CASSFLGQSSGNTIYF.

V usage is TRBV29-1 and J usage is TRBJ1-1, with TRBD1 as a possible D gene (5 bases). The length of the CDR3 is 16 residues. The V end lost 5 bases, the J end lost 1 base, and 20 bases lay between the germline ends. The V gene's germline CDR1 is SQVTM and CDR2 ANQGSEA. CDR3 DNA sequence: TGCAGCGTTCGCCAGGCGGCAGGGAGAGGGAACACTGAAGCTTTCTTT. Translated: CSVRQAAGRGNTEAFF.

The chain carries TRBV5-4 and TRBJ1-4; possible D gene TRBD1, 5 bases. Per the germline V gene, CDR1 is SGHNT and CDR2 is YYREEE (reference sequence). This CDR3 region has 14 residues. V was pared by 1 base and J by 7 bases, with 11 bases between. The CDR3 spells CASSLKGEAEKLFF. For the CDR3, the DNA is TGTGCCAGCAGCTTGAAAGGGGAGGCTGAAAAACTGTTTTTT.

The gene calls are TRBV7-2 and TRBJ2-7; D is uncertain. The CDR3 is 13 amino acids. Germline assignment: CDR1 SGHTA and CDR2 FQGNSA. Trimming pared 5 bases from V and 0 bases from J, leaving 8 bases between. The CDR3 here is CASSPRSSYEQYF. DNA for the CDR3: TGTGCCAGCAGCCCACGCAGCTCCTACGAGCAGTACTTC.

J is TRBJ1-5 and V is TRBV7-9; D remains unclear. V lost 2 bases, J lost 6 bases, and 8 bases lay in between. CDR3 length: 13 amino acids. Germline CDR1 and CDR2: SEHNR and FQNEAQ (reference sequence). CDR3 in amino acids: CASSLFDPQPQHF. In DNA, the CDR3 is TGTGCCAGCAGCTTATTCGACCCTCAGCCCCAGCATTTT.